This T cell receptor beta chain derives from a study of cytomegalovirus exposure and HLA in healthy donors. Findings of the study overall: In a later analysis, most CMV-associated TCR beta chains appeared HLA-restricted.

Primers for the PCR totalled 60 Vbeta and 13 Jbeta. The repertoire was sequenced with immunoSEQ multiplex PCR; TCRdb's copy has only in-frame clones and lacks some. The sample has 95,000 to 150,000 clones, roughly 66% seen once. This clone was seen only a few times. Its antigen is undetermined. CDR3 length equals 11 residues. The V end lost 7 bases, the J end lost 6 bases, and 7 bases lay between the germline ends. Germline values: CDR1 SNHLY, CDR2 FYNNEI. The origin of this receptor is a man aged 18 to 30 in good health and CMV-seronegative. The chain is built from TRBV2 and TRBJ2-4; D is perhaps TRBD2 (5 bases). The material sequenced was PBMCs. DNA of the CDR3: TGTGCCAGCAAACTAGGAAACATTCAGTACTTC. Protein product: CASKLGNIQYF.